Reported below is one T cell receptor (beta chain). Sequencing relied on a cDNA template that was reverse transcribed from extracted RNA. Clones were read by immunoSEQ multiplex PCR, and TCRdb kept only the in-frame ones, dropping some. This sample has under 250,000 clones, with more than 55% found just once. The data are from a study of CD8+ T cells in alopecia areata. V was cut by 5 bases and J by 3 bases, with 8 bases left in between. The CDR3 spans 12 residues. CDR1 is SEHNR and CDR2 is FQNEAQ in the germline V gene (reference sequence). This sequence was found in a human donor in good health. The rearrangement uses TRBV7-9 and TRBJ2-7, with unresolved D. Specimen: CD8+ T cells sorted from blood. CDR3 region: CASSPPGYEQYF. DNA for the CDR3: TGTGCCAGCAGCCCCCCCGGCTACGAGCAGTACTTC.